The clone carrying this T cell receptor beta chain was recorded at least ten times. For TCRbeta, the library was prepared with unique molecular identifiers. TCRdb redid the calling of the PCR reads with MiXCR, one entry per CDR3 protein. The sample holds around 200,000 distinct CDR3 sequences, around 7% seen once. The data are from a study of T-cell reconstitution after alpha-beta-depleted transplantation in children. Germline V gene sequence: CDR1 SGHRS, CDR2 YFSETQ. This CDR3 has 14 residues. The junction had 9 bases not matched to a gene; V was cut back by 5 bases and J by 10 bases. The chain is built from TRBV5-1 and TRBJ2-1; TRBD2 aligns across 10 bases. The TCR was taken from a human donor who donated a stem cell graft to a child with Wiskott-Aldrich syndrome. The sample here was PBMCs from the stem cell graft donor, taken from the stem cell graft. This chain's CDR3 is CASRADLAGGEQFF. CDR3 nucleotide sequence: TGCGCCAGCAGGGCTGACTTAGCGGGAGGCGAGCAGTTCTTC.